A selection of T cell receptor beta chains follows, all from one sample in a study of ipilimumab plus nivolumab after autologous stem cell transplantation. TCRdb's copy holds only in-frame clones and misses some; the assay was immunoSEQ multiplex PCR. Here the sample spans about 700 clones, roughly 79% being singletons. The sample consisted of PBMCs, taken in a trial of ipilimumab plus nivolumab as post-transplant consolidation. The source is a male donor with multiple myeloma. Both conserved end residues are part of each CDR3. Fields, in order: D gene, clone size, V gene, J gene, CDR3 protein, CDR3 DNA. D genes are given only for firm matches. Some rows have no size entry. The others give once, few or many, or a class for an expanded clone.

D gene: NA
clone size: NA
V gene: TRBV10-1
J gene: TRBJ1-2
CDR3 protein: CASSRRGSRKTYGYTF
CDR3 DNA: TGCGCCAGCAGTAGACGTGGATCGCGAAAGACCTATGGCTACACCTTC

D gene: NA
clone size: NA
V gene: TRBV10-3
J gene: TRBJ2-7
CDR3 protein: CAISDTSYEQYF
CDR3 DNA: TGTGCCATCAGTGACACCTCCTACGAGCAGTACTTC

D gene: TRBD1
clone size: NA
V gene: TRBV15
J gene: TRBJ2-5
CDR3 protein: CATSGTGGREQYF
CDR3 DNA: TGTGCCACCTCCGGGACAGGGGGCCGAGAGCAGTACTTC

D gene: NA
clone size: NA
V gene: TRBV19
J gene: TRBJ2-5
CDR3 protein: CASSISRLETQYF
CDR3 DNA: TGTGCCAGTAGTATTTCGCGGTTAGAGACCCAGTACTTC

D gene: NA
clone size: NA
V gene: TRBV20-1
J gene: TRBJ1-1
CDR3 protein: CSASYWAEAFF
CDR3 DNA: TGCAGTGCTAGTTACTGGGCTGAAGCTTTCTTT

D gene: TRBD1
clone size: NA
V gene: TRBV6-6
J gene: TRBJ2-7
CDR3 protein: CASSTGDEQYF
CDR3 DNA: TGTGCCAGCAGCACAGGGGACGAGCAGTACTTC

D gene: NA
clone size: NA
V gene: TRBV28
J gene: TRBJ2-1
CDR3 protein: CASSLQDNNEQFF
CDR3 DNA: TGTGCCAGCAGTTTACAGGACAACAATGAGCAGTTCTTC

D gene: TRBD2
clone size: NA
V gene: TRBV19
J gene: TRBJ2-1
CDR3 protein: CASSIGGTSGTEQFF
CDR3 DNA: TGTGCCAGTAGTATAGGCGGGACTAGCGGTACTGAGCAGTTCTTC

D gene: TRBD1
clone size: NA
V gene: TRBV19
J gene: TRBJ2-1
CDR3 protein: CASSLSGTGFNEQFF
CDR3 DNA: TGTGCCAGTAGTCTCTCCGGGACAGGGTTCAATGAGCAGTTCTTC

D gene: NA
clone size: once
V gene: TRBV19
J gene: TRBJ2-3
CDR3 protein: CASSIGASTDTQYF
CDR3 DNA: TGTGCCAGTAGTATTGGAGCAAGCACAGATACGCAGTATTTT

D gene: NA
clone size: NA
V gene: TRBV21-1
J gene: TRBJ1-5
CDR3 protein: CASSKPRQGSNQPQHF
CDR3 DNA: TGTGCCAGCAGCAAGCCGAGACAGGGTAGCAATCAGCCCCAGCATTTT

D gene: TRBD1
clone size: once
V gene: TRBV2
J gene: TRBJ2-1
CDR3 protein: CASKRQGYDEQFF
CDR3 DNA: TGTGCCAGCAAGCGACAGGGATATGATGAGCAGTTCTTC

D gene: TRBD2
clone size: NA
V gene: TRBV6-6
J gene: TRBJ2-5
CDR3 protein: CASSYSTGGGKTQYF
CDR3 DNA: TGTGCCAGCAGTTACTCGACCGGGGGGGGCAAGACCCAGTACTTC

D gene: TRBD2
clone size: NA
V gene: TRBV29-1
J gene: TRBJ2-1
CDR3 protein: CSARPTSGNEQFF
CDR3 DNA: TGCAGCGCCCGGCCGACTAGCGGCAATGAGCAGTTCTTC

D gene: TRBD2
clone size: NA
V gene: TRBV19
J gene: TRBJ2-1
CDR3 protein: CASSMSSGAYNEQFF
CDR3 DNA: TGTGCCAGTAGTATGTCTAGCGGAGCCTACAATGAGCAGTTCTTC

D gene: NA
clone size: NA
V gene: TRBV7-2
J gene: TRBJ2-1
CDR3 protein: CASSPHDSGDEQFF
CDR3 DNA: TGTGCCAGCAGCCCGCACGATAGTGGGGATGAGCAGTTCTTC

D gene: NA
clone size: NA
V gene: TRBV6-1
J gene: TRBJ2-1
CDR3 protein: CASSEETAYNEQFF
CDR3 DNA: TGTGCCAGCAGTGAAGAGACAGCCTACAATGAGCAGTTCTTC

D gene: TRBD2
clone size: NA
V gene: TRBV6-1
J gene: TRBJ2-1
CDR3 protein: CASSEILAGGPRNEQFF
CDR3 DNA: TGTGCCAGCAGTGAAATCTTAGCGGGAGGGCCGAGGAATGAGCAGTTCTTC

D gene: NA
clone size: NA
V gene: TRBV11-1
J gene: TRBJ2-5
CDR3 protein: CASSFDTYQETQYF
CDR3 DNA: TGTGCCAGCAGCTTCGACACGTACCAAGAGACCCAGTACTTC

D gene: TRBD1
clone size: NA
V gene: TRBV4-1
J gene: TRBJ2-3
CDR3 protein: CASSPTTGEDTDTQYF
CDR3 DNA: TGCGCCAGCAGCCCGACGACAGGGGAAGACACAGATACGCAGTATTTT

D gene: NA
clone size: NA
V gene: TRBV11-2
J gene: TRBJ2-7
CDR3 protein: CASSLDRSIYEQYF
CDR3 DNA: TGTGCCAGCAGCTTAGATCGGAGTATCTACGAGCAGTACTTC

D gene: NA
clone size: NA
V gene: TRBV5-1
J gene: TRBJ1-2
CDR3 protein: CASSLLGQIYGYTF
CDR3 DNA: TGCGCCAGCAGCTTGTTAGGGCAAATCTATGGCTACACCTTC

D gene: NA
clone size: NA
V gene: TRBV5-1
J gene: TRBJ2-3
CDR3 protein: CASSLAPRGTDTQYF
CDR3 DNA: TGCGCCAGCAGCTTGGCTCCGAGAGGTACGGATACGCAGTATTTT

D gene: NA
clone size: NA
V gene: TRBV6-5
J gene: TRBJ2-5
CDR3 protein: CASSYSAAQETQYF
CDR3 DNA: TGTGCCAGCAGTTACTCGGCGGCACAAGAGACCCAGTACTTC

D gene: TRBD2
clone size: few
V gene: TRBV19
J gene: TRBJ2-1
CDR3 protein: CASSPIQREGQGGQFF
CDR3 DNA: TGTGCCAGTAGTCCGATACAGCGGGAGGGCCAAGGCGGGCAGTTCTTC

D gene: TRBD1
clone size: NA
V gene: TRBV5-1
J gene: TRBJ1-4
CDR3 protein: CASSISGGSGEKLFF
CDR3 DNA: TGCGCCAGCAGCATCTCAGGGGGCTCCGGAGAAAAACTGTTTTTT

D gene: NA
clone size: large
V gene: TRBV18
J gene: TRBJ1-1
CDR3 protein: CASSPMSNTEAFF
CDR3 DNA: TGTGCCAGCTCACCTATGTCGAACACTGAAGCTTTCTTT

D gene: NA
clone size: NA
V gene: TRBV6-6
J gene: TRBJ1-3
CDR3 protein: CASSPVAGVAGNTIYF
CDR3 DNA: TGTGCCAGCAGCCCGGTTGCGGGGGTGGCTGGAAACACCATATATTTT

D gene: TRBD2
clone size: NA
V gene: TRBV15
J gene: TRBJ2-7
CDR3 protein: CATSREASGSYEQYF
CDR3 DNA: TGTGCCACCAGCAGAGAGGCTAGCGGGAGCTACGAGCAGTACTTC

D gene: TRBD2
clone size: NA
V gene: TRBV5-1
J gene: TRBJ2-3
CDR3 protein: CASSLAGAGGGDTQYF
CDR3 DNA: TGCGCCAGCAGCTTGGCCGGAGCGGGAGGGGGAGATACGCAGTATTTT

D gene: TRBD1
clone size: NA
V gene: TRBV19
J gene: TRBJ2-1
CDR3 protein: CASSKDRGDEQFF
CDR3 DNA: TGTGCCAGTAGTAAAGACAGGGGGGATGAGCAGTTCTTC

D gene: TRBD1
clone size: few
V gene: TRBV27
J gene: TRBJ1-2
CDR3 protein: CASSLSLQGLNYGYTF
CDR3 DNA: TGTGCCAGCAGTTTATCGTTACAGGGGTTGAACTATGGCTACACCTTC

D gene: TRBD2
clone size: NA
V gene: TRBV5-1
J gene: TRBJ2-3
CDR3 protein: CASRISGTSGTDTQYF
CDR3 DNA: TGCGCCAGCAGAATATCCGGGACTAGCGGCACAGATACGCAGTATTTT

D gene: NA
clone size: once
V gene: TRBV7-9
J gene: TRBJ1-1
CDR3 protein: CASSESRNTEAFF
CDR3 DNA: TGTGCCAGCAGCGAAAGTCGGAACACTGAAGCTTTCTTT

D gene: TRBD2
clone size: NA
V gene: TRBV5-1
J gene: TRBJ2-7
CDR3 protein: CASSSLAGVSYEQYF
CDR3 DNA: TGCGCCAGCAGCTCACTAGCGGGAGTATCCTACGAGCAGTACTTC

D gene: NA
clone size: NA
V gene: TRBV2
J gene: TRBJ2-1
CDR3 protein: CASTPGYNEQFF
CDR3 DNA: TGTGCCAGCACCCCGGGCTACAATGAGCAGTTCTTC

D gene: TRBD1
clone size: few
V gene: TRBV28
J gene: TRBJ2-3
CDR3 protein: CASSFVGTAVDTQYF
CDR3 DNA: TGTGCCAGCAGTTTCGTCGGGACAGCAGTAGATACGCAGTATTTT

D gene: NA
clone size: NA
V gene: TRBV11-2
J gene: TRBJ1-1
CDR3 protein: CASSLVGVEAVEAFF
CDR3 DNA: TGTGCCAGCAGCTTAGTAGGGGTTGAGGCAGTTGAAGCTTTCTTT

D gene: TRBD2
clone size: NA
V gene: TRBV15
J gene: TRBJ2-2
CDR3 protein: CATSRDNRLANTGELFF
CDR3 DNA: TGTGCCACCAGCAGAGACAACCGACTAGCAAACACCGGGGAGCTGTTTTTT

D gene: TRBD1
clone size: NA
V gene: TRBV6-1
J gene: TRBJ1-3
CDR3 protein: CASSPTGGSGNTIYF
CDR3 DNA: TGTGCCAGCAGCCCCACAGGGGGCTCTGGAAACACCATATATTTT

D gene: NA
clone size: NA
V gene: TRBV5-6
J gene: TRBJ1-2
CDR3 protein: CASILVNRKTYGYTF
CDR3 DNA: TGTGCCAGCATTCTAGTCAATCGAAAGACCTATGGCTACACCTTC

D gene: NA
clone size: NA
V gene: TRBV30
J gene: TRBJ1-1
CDR3 protein: CAWSAYRENTEAFF
CDR3 DNA: TGTGCCTGGAGTGCATACAGAGAGAACACTGAAGCTTTCTTT

D gene: TRBD2
clone size: NA
V gene: TRBV19
J gene: TRBJ2-1
CDR3 protein: CASSISGRANEQFF
CDR3 DNA: TGTGCCAGTAGTATTAGCGGGAGGGCAAATGAGCAGTTCTTC

D gene: NA
clone size: NA
V gene: TRBV5-4
J gene: TRBJ1-2
CDR3 protein: CASSIGLWAPGGNYGYTF
CDR3 DNA: TGTGCCAGCAGCATAGGTTTGTGGGCCCCTGGAGGAAACTATGGCTACACCTTC

D gene: NA
clone size: NA
V gene: TRBV1
J gene: TRBJ2-7
CDR3 protein: CTSSHQSGLDQKPEQYF
CDR3 DNA: TGCACCAGCAGCCACCAATCCGGACTAGACCAAAAGCCCGAGCAGTACTTC

D gene: NA
clone size: NA
V gene: TRBV5-8
J gene: TRBJ1-1
CDR3 protein: CASSRDIQAEAFF
CDR3 DNA: TGTGCCAGCAGCAGGGATATACAGGCTGAAGCTTTCTTT

D gene: NA
clone size: few
V gene: TRBV19
J gene: TRBJ1-5
CDR3 protein: CASSIRDPSNQPQHF
CDR3 DNA: TGTGCCAGTAGTATCAGGGACCCCAGCAATCAGCCCCAGCATTTT

D gene: NA
clone size: NA
V gene: TRBV5-4
J gene: TRBJ2-5
CDR3 protein: CASSLGRAQETQYF
CDR3 DNA: TGTGCCAGCAGCCTCGGGCGGGCTCAAGAGACCCAGTACTTC

D gene: NA
clone size: NA
V gene: TRBV4-3
J gene: TRBJ1-2
CDR3 protein: CASSQEHSEASFGYTF
CDR3 DNA: TGCGCCAGCAGCCAAGAACATAGTGAGGCGAGTTTTGGCTACACCTTC

D gene: NA
clone size: NA
V gene: TRBV6-6
J gene: TRBJ2-5
CDR3 protein: CASSYSAGQETQYF
CDR3 DNA: TGTGCCAGCAGTTACAGTGCGGGCCAAGAGACCCAGTACTTC

D gene: NA
clone size: NA
V gene: TRBV19
J gene: TRBJ1-5
CDR3 protein: CASSTPSQGRHQPQHF
CDR3 DNA: TGTGCCAGTAGTACCCCCAGTCAGGGACGTCATCAGCCCCAGCATTTT

D gene: TRBD2
clone size: NA
V gene: TRBV19
J gene: TRBJ2-1
CDR3 protein: CASSIYLAGSSYNEQFF
CDR3 DNA: TGTGCCAGTAGTATTTACTTAGCGGGATCCTCCTACAATGAGCAGTTCTTC

D gene: NA
clone size: NA
V gene: TRBV4-1
J gene: TRBJ1-2
CDR3 protein: CASSSRAVGTNGYTF
CDR3 DNA: TGCGCCAGCAGTTCAAGAGCGGTGGGGACGAATGGCTACACCTTC

D gene: TRBD2
clone size: few
V gene: TRBV30
J gene: TRBJ2-1
CDR3 protein: CAWSFGLAFDEQFF
CDR3 DNA: TGTGCCTGGAGTTTTGGACTAGCGTTTGATGAGCAGTTCTTC

D gene: TRBD2
clone size: once
V gene: TRBV11-1
J gene: TRBJ2-1
CDR3 protein: CASSPTSGSSYNEQFF
CDR3 DNA: TGTGCCAGCAGCCCAACTAGCGGGAGCTCCTACAATGAGCAGTTCTTC

D gene: NA
clone size: once
V gene: TRBV7-2
J gene: TRBJ2-5
CDR3 protein: CASSLIRSGLLSQETQYF
CDR3 DNA: TGTGCCAGCAGCTTAATTCGTTCGGGGCTCCTTAGTCAAGAGACCCAGTACTTC